This T cell receptor (beta chain) was profiled in a study of beta chain features in type 1 diabetes. At the level of the study: All samples together contributed 100 million to 120 million sorted cells for examination. General study results and limits: Among patients with Type 1 diabetes, TCRB CDR3s were moderately but significantly shorter in every one of the four CD4+ subsets. In type 1 diabetes patients, VDJ junctions had fewer insertions; deletions at these junctions were more frequent.

Reverse transcribing all isolated RNA meant expressed TCRB transcripts were sequenced. The repertoire was sequenced with immunoSEQ multiplex PCR; TCRdb's copy has only in-frame clones and lacks some. The table has approximately 110,000 clones, about 40% seen once. With respect to this clone: Its antigen is as yet unknown.

Trimming at V came to 11 bases and at J to 1 base, leaving 9 bases not matched to a gene. Germline V gene sequence: CDR1 MDHEN, CDR2 SYDVKM. This CDR3 region has 16 residues. The source material was stem cell memory CD4+ T cells from blood. The sequence derives from a woman under 30 in good health. The chain is built from TRBV28 and TRBJ2-5; 14 nucleotides align to TRBD2. The CDR3, as DNA: TGTGCCGCCGGGACTAGCGGGAGTGTGAGCCAAGAGACCCAGTACTTC. It codes for CAAGTSGSVSQETQYF.